The clone carrying this TCR beta chain was observed many times. These data originate in a study of T-cell reconstitution after alpha-beta-depleted transplantation in children. CDR3 length: 14 amino acids. The germline gives CDR1 SQVTM, CDR2 ANQGSEA. V shed 3 bases, J shed 2 bases, and the junction held 4 bases outside the gene matches. Researchers prepared the TCRbeta library using unique molecular identifiers, the study reports. Via MiXCR, TCRdb re-called the PCR reads, giving one row per CDR3 protein. The profile shows approximately 490,000 distinct CDR3 sequences, over 9.5% of them singletons. The clonotype originates from a child between 2 and 9 years old with inherited bone marrow failure, due to receive a stem cell transplant. The rearrangement joins TRBV29-1 to TRBJ2-3; 8 bases match TRBD2. The sample in question was PBMCs, obtained before TCRalphabeta/CD19-depleted stem cell transplant. CDR3 sequence: CSVDTSGLTDTQYF. CDR3 DNA: TGCAGCGTTGATACTAGCGGACTCACAGATACGCAGTATTTT.